This T cell receptor beta chain emerged from a study of T cell repertoires in cytomegalovirus infection. The wider study: A matching HLA type, together with CMV infection, was signaled by public TCR beta signatures.

TCRdb itself ran the reads through MiXCR, one entry per CDR3 protein. The table includes some 680,000 distinct CDR3 sequences, 35% detected once. Study results and caveats: Frequencies of public TCR beta families were cumulated, and this identified carriers of CMV plus the relevant HLA. Ex vivo, HLA-C-restricted CMV-specific TCR beta clonotypes prevailed over the rest of the response.

In germline, CDR1 is DFQATT, CDR2 SNEGSKA (reference sequence). The CDR3 has 15 amino acids. J lost 3 bases, V lost 1 base, and 3 bases had no gene match. This clonotype was seen a few times. Antigen unknown. This clonotype originated in a human donor in good health (CMV status not recorded). Some clones in this sample may be carry-over from other donors' samples. This chain uses TRBV20-1 with TRBJ2-6, with 7 bases that match TRBD1. Sequencing used PBMCs. CDR3 protein: CSARATGLGANVLTF. CDR3 coding DNA: TGCAGTGCTAGAGCGACAGGGCTTGGGGCCAACGTCCTGACTTTC.